The T cell receptor (beta chain) under discussion was sequenced for a study of glioma-infiltrating T cells after dendritic cell vaccination. The CDR3 is made up of 18 amino acids. Germline V CDR1 and CDR2: SGHRS, YFSETQ. Trimming at V came to 1 base and at J to 5 bases, leaving 14 bases not matched to a gene. Clones were sequenced by immunoSEQ multiplex PCR, and TCRdb holds only the in-frame ones, with some missing. The data show about 73,000 clones, over 75% seen once. The clonotype originates from a human donor with glioblastoma. The material was blood, obtained before dendritic cell vaccination. The chain uses TRBV5-1 and TRBJ2-5; 10 nucleotides match TRBD2. In nucleotides, the CDR3 is TGCGCCAGCAGCTTGAGCCTAGCGGGGGTGCCCGGGCAGGAGACCCAGTACTTC. Its translation is CASSLSLAGVPGQETQYF.